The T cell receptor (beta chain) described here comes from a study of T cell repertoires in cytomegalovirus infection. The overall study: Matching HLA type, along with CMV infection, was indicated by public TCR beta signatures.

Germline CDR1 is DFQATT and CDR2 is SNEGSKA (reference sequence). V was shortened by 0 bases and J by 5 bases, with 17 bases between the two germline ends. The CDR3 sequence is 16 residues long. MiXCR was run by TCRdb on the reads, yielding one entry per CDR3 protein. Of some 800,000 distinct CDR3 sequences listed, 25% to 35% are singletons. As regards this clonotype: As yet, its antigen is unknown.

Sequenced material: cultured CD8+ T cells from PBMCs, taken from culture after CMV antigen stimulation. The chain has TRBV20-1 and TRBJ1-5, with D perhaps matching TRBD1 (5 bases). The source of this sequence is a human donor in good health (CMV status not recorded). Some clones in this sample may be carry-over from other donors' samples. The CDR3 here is CSARERFQGPHQPQHF. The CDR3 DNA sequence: TGCAGTGCTAGAGAACGGTTCCAGGGCCCCCATCAGCCCCAGCATTTT.